The rows below give T cell receptor beta chains drawn from one sample of a study of immune characterization of retroperitoneal liposarcoma. TCRdb redid the calling of the PCR reads with MiXCR, one entry per CDR3 protein. The sample lists 9,500 to 11,000 distinct CDR3 sequences; about 30% were seen once. The sample consisted of tumor tissue. The receptors derive from a male donor with retroperitoneal liposarcoma. Both conserved end residues are part of each CDR3. The order of the fields is clone size, V gene, D gene, J gene, CDR3 DNA, CDR3 protein. D genes are given only for firm matches. Clone sizes are given selectively: once, few, many, or a class where the clone is expanded.

clone size: few; V gene: TRBV6-5; D gene: -; J gene: TRBJ1-5; CDR3 DNA: TGTGCCAGCAGTGTTACTTCCGAAGCAAATCAGCCCCAGCATTTT; CDR3 protein: CASSVTSEANQPQHF
clone size: many; V gene: TRBV12-3/TRBV12-4; D gene: TRBD2; J gene: TRBJ2-3; CDR3 DNA: TGTGCCAGCGGAGTGGGGGGGTTAGGAGATACGCAGTATTTT; CDR3 protein: CASGVGGLGDTQYF
clone size: many; V gene: TRBV6-1; D gene: TRBD1; J gene: TRBJ2-1; CDR3 DNA: TGTGCCAGCAGTGAAACAGGGGGGACCTACGAGCAGTTCTTC; CDR3 protein: CASSETGGTYEQFF
clone size: many; V gene: TRBV6-1; D gene: -; J gene: TRBJ2-5; CDR3 DNA: TGTGCCAGCAGTTGGGGGGAGACCCAGTACTTC; CDR3 protein: CASSWGETQYF
clone size: -; V gene: TRBV27; D gene: TRBD2; J gene: TRBJ2-3; CDR3 DNA: TGTGCCAGCAGTCGAGGGACTAGCGGGAGTTTGGGAACGCAGTATTTT; CDR3 protein: CASSRGTSGSLGTQYF
clone size: medium-sized; V gene: TRBV7-8; D gene: TRBD1; J gene: TRBJ2-1; CDR3 DNA: TGTGCCAGCAGCGCCCTCCACAGGGGGCTTGACTACGAGCAGTTCTTC; CDR3 protein: CASSALHRGLDYEQFF
clone size: many; V gene: TRBV7-8; D gene: TRBD1; J gene: TRBJ2-1; CDR3 DNA: TGTGCCAGCAGCGTCACAGGGGATTTCTACGAGCAGTTCTTC; CDR3 protein: CASSVTGDFYEQFF
clone size: few; V gene: TRBV7-2; D gene: -; J gene: TRBJ2-3; CDR3 DNA: TGTGCCAGCAGCTTAGTGGCAGGGTTCGATACGCAGTATTTT; CDR3 protein: CASSLVAGFDTQYF
clone size: -; V gene: TRBV27; D gene: -; J gene: TRBJ2-5; CDR3 DNA: TGTGCCATTTGGGGGGGCCCTGGCAATGAGCAGTACTTC; CDR3 protein: CAIWGGPGNEQYF
clone size: -; V gene: TRBV6-1; D gene: TRBD1; J gene: TRBJ1-2; CDR3 DNA: TGTGCCAGCAGTGAAGAGGGGGCTATCTCCCCTAACTATGGCTACACCTTC; CDR3 protein: CASSEEGAISPNYGYTF
clone size: -; V gene: TRBV6-6; D gene: -; J gene: TRBJ2-3; CDR3 DNA: TGTGCCAGCAGTTACGCAGATACGCAGTATTTT; CDR3 protein: CASSYADTQYF
clone size: medium-sized; V gene: TRBV7-6; D gene: -; J gene: TRBJ2-2; CDR3 DNA: TGTGCCAGCAGCAACAGGGACATTTCCGGGGAGCTGTTTTTT; CDR3 protein: CASSNRDISGELFF
clone size: -; V gene: TRBV4-1; D gene: -; J gene: TRBJ2-7; CDR3 DNA: TGCGCCAGCAGCCAAAGCCGGGGGCAGTTCGATGAGCAGTACTTC; CDR3 protein: CASSQSRGQFDEQYF
clone size: few; V gene: TRBV7-9; D gene: TRBD1; J gene: TRBJ2-1; CDR3 DNA: TGTGCCAGCATCCAATCCACAGGGGGATTCTACAATGAGCAGTTCTTC; CDR3 protein: CASIQSTGGFYNEQFF